What follows are 18 T cell receptor beta chains derived from one specimen sequenced in a study of somatic mutations in cytotoxic T cells in rheumatoid arthritis. The protocol was immunoSEQ multiplex PCR, while the TCRdb copy is restricted to in-frame clones and leaves out a portion. The sample consists of around 11,000 clones, 55% to 85% of them appearing once. Sequenced sample: CD8+ T cells sorted from blood. These receptors came from an adult with rheumatoid arthritis.

This rearrangement joins TRBV19 to TRBJ1-2; the D gene is possibly TRBD1 (5 bases). This CDR3 has 11 amino acids. V dropped 7 bases and J dropped 10 bases, with 13 bases sitting between them. Germline CDR1 and CDR2: LNHDA and SQIVND (reference sequence). The CDR3 is CASTYGQIYTF. DNA for the CDR3: TGTGCCAGTACATACGGACAAATCTACACCTTC.

The chain carries TRBV20-1 and TRBJ2-7, with D perhaps matching TRBD2 (5 bases). V lost 5 bases and J lost 3, with 8 bases in between. This CDR3 spans 11 amino acids. The germline CDR1 and CDR2 sequences are DFQATT and SNEGSKA (reference sequence). Here the CDR3 reads CSAGRDYEQYF. CDR3 in DNA: TGCAGTGCTGGACGGGACTACGAGCAGTACTTC.

V and J are TRBV6-1 and TRBJ1-3; unclear D gene. This CDR3 contains 15 residues. The V end lost 2 bases, the J end lost 4 bases, and 12 bases lay between the germline ends. The germline gives CDR1 MNHNS, CDR2 SASEGT. The CDR3 loop is CASSELLDGGNTIYF. The CDR3 DNA sequence: TGTGCCAGCAGTGAATTATTGGACGGAGGAAACACCATATATTTT.

V gene TRBV14 combines with J gene TRBJ1-1; 8 bases line up with TRBD1. V was clipped by 8 bases and J by 4 bases; unmatched bases: 6. In germline, CDR1 is SGHDN, CDR2 FVKESK. CDR3 length: 13 residues. DNA for the CDR3: TGTGCCAGCGGGTGGACAGGGAGCACTGAAGCTTTCTTT. Translation gives CASGWTGSTEAFF.

V is TRBV27 and J is TRBJ2-1; TRBD2 matches at 11 bases. Germline values: CDR1 MNHEY, CDR2 SMNVEV (reference sequence). CDR3 length: 15 residues. Trimming at V came to 6 bases and at J to 5 bases, leaving 6 bases not matched to a gene. The DNA of the CDR3 is TGTGCCAGCAGCCAAGGGACTAGCGGTAACAATGAGCAGTTCTTC. Translated: CASSQGTSGNNEQFF.

The gene calls are TRBV2 and TRBJ2-7; D not resolved. Germline V gives CDR1 SNHLY, CDR2 FYNNEI. V was trimmed by 1 base and J by 9 bases, leaving 16 bases between them. CDR3 size: 14 residues. CDR3 loop: CASSEGHEAYRQYF. Written as DNA, the CDR3 is TGTGCCAGCAGTGAAGGGCATGAGGCCTATCGGCAGTACTTC.

This chain connects TRBV9 to TRBJ2-2; D perhaps matches TRBD2 (7 bases). The CDR3 runs to 15 residues. Germline CDR1 SGDLS, CDR2 YYNGEE. The V gene lost 4 bases and the J gene lost 3 bases, with 13 bases spanning the gap. CDR3 protein: CASSSGGGYTGELFF. CDR3 sequence (DNA): TGTGCCAGCAGCTCGGGGGGCGGGTACACCGGGGAGCTGTTTTTT. Complete variable domain (other parts from reference TRBV9 and TRBJ2-2): DSGVTQTPKHLITATGQRVTLRCSPRSGDLSVYWYQQSLDQGLQFLIQYYNGEERAKGNILERFSAQQFPDLHSELNLSSLELGDSALYFCASSSGGGYTGELFFGEGSRLTVL.

The V call is TRBV5-4, the J call TRBJ2-5; 7 bases are a match to TRBD1. Per germline, CDR1 SGHNT and CDR2 YYREEE (reference sequence). This CDR3 has 15 residues. Trimming took 0 bases from V and 1 from J; bases not matched to a gene: 3. CDR3 region: CASSLADRVQETQYF. CDR3 nucleotide sequence: TGTGCCAGCAGCTTGGCTGACAGGGTCCAAGAGACCCAGTACTTC.

The gene calls are TRBV27 and TRBJ2-5; D unresolved. Trimming took off 6 bases at V and 6 bases at J, with 5 bases between the two ends. The CDR3 loop spans 10 amino acids. The germline V gene encodes CDR1 MNHEY and CDR2 SMNVEV (reference sequence). The CDR3 protein is CASRVQTQYF. CDR3 nucleotides: TGTGCCAGCAGAGTGCAGACCCAGTACTTC.

This clone was found a few times. The rearrangement uses TRBV9 and TRBJ2-7; TRBD1 matches at 11 bases. V shed 2 bases, J shed 6 bases, and the junction held 4 bases outside the gene matches. CDR1 is SGDLS and CDR2 is YYNGEE in the germline V gene. The CDR3 loop spans 14 amino acids. This CDR3 reads CASSVGTGGLEQYF. The CDR3 DNA sequence: TGTGCCAGCAGCGTTGGGACAGGGGGGCTCGAGCAGTACTTC.

A note on this clone: The sample holds other DNA sequences that translate to the same CDR3. This chain joins TRBV2 and TRBJ2-7; D gene unclear. Per the germline V gene, CDR1 is SNHLY and CDR2 is FYNNEI. This CDR3 region has 11 residues. The ends were cut back, 5 bases at V and 2 bases at J, with 4 bases in the middle. In nucleotides, the CDR3 is TGTGCCAGCAGTTTAACCTACGAGCAGTACTTC. Amino acids: CASSLTYEQYF. Drawing the rest from reference TRBV2 and TRBJ2-7, the complete variable domain is EPEVTQTPSHQVTQMGQEVILRCVPISNHLYFYWYRQILGQKVEFLVSFYNNEISEKSEIFDDQFSVERPDGSNFTLKIRSTKLEDSAMYFCASSLTYEQYFGPGTRLTVT.

The rearrangement joins TRBV5-3 to TRBJ2-7; 13 bases agree with TRBD2. TRBV5-3 is an open reading frame whose function is uncertain. The J segment lost 2 bases and the V segment lost 4 bases, leaving 6 bases of the junction unmatched. This CDR3 spans 16 amino acids. CDR3 DNA: TGTGCCAGAAGCCGGGGACTAGCGGGGCATACCTACGAGCAGTACTTC. It specifies CARSRGLAGHTYEQYF.

This sequence joins TRBV29-1 and TRBJ1-1; the D is unclear. CDR3 length: 13 residues. The germline CDR1 and CDR2 sequences are SQVTM and ANQGSEA. Trimming stripped 0 bases from V and 8 bases from J, with 13 bases between. The CDR3: CSVEDGRMPEAFF. DNA for the CDR3: TGCAGCGTTGAAGATGGCAGGATGCCCGAAGCTTTCTTT. Full variable domain (outside the CDR3, taken from reference TRBV29-1 and TRBJ1-1): SAVISQKPSRDICQRGTSLTIQCQVDSQVTMMFWYRQQPGQSLTLIATANQGSEATYESGFVIDKFPISRPNLTFSTLTVSNMSPEDSSIYLCSVEDGRMPEAFFGQGTRLTVV.

The chain carries TRBV7-9 and TRBJ2-1; possibly TRBD1 for D (5 bases). CDR1 and CDR2 from the germline V gene are SEHNR and FQNEAQ (reference sequence). This CDR3 spans 15 amino acids. V was trimmed by 7 bases and J by 2 bases, leaving 15 bases between them. In DNA form, the CDR3 reads TGTGCCAGCAACCAGGGCCTCGGCGCCTACAATGAGCAGTTCTTC. Translation gives CASNQGLGAYNEQFF.

The chain is built from TRBV25-1 and TRBJ1-1; 7 bases line up with TRBD1. V shed 4 bases and J 0 bases; nucleotides not matched to a gene: 8. CDR3 length equals 16 residues. Germline V gene data show CDR1 as MGHDK and CDR2 as SYGVNS. DNA of the CDR3: TGTGCCAGCAGTGGAGTGGGACAGACGATGAACACTGAAGCTTTCTTT. Translated, it gives CASSGVGQTMNTEAFF.

The rearrangement joins TRBV9 to TRBJ2-7, with D possibly TRBD2 on 5 matching bases. The germline gives CDR1 SGDLS, CDR2 YYNGEE. The V end lost 0 bases, the J end lost 7 bases, and 11 bases lay between the germline ends. CDR3 length: 13 residues. CDR3: CASSVASGFEQYF. The DNA of the CDR3 is TGTGCCAGCAGCGTAGCCTCGGGGTTTGAGCAGTACTTC.

The J gene is TRBJ1-1, the V gene TRBV5-8, with D hard to call. The germline gives CDR1 SGHTS, CDR2 YDEGEE. Trimming took 0 bases from V and 3 from J, leaving 3 bases between them. This CDR3 spans 12 amino acids. Here the CDR3 reads CASSLADTEAFF. The CDR3, as DNA: TGTGCCAGCAGCTTGGCAGACACTGAAGCTTTCTTT. Full variable domain (outside the CDR3, taken from reference TRBV5-8 and TRBJ1-1): EAGVTQSPTHLIKTRGQQATLRCSPISGHTSVYWYQQALGLGLQFLLWYDEGEERNRGNFPPRFSGRQFPNYSSELNVNALELEDSALYLCASSLADTEAFFGQGTRLTVV.

This chain uses TRBV29-1 with TRBJ2-1; tentative D call: TRBD2 (6 bases). V was trimmed by 3 bases and J by 6 bases, leaving 6 bases between them. The CDR3 runs to 11 residues. Germline V CDR1 and CDR2: SQVTM, ANQGSEA. The CDR3 is CSVEGGNEQFF. The CDR3 coding sequence is TGCAGCGTTGAGGGGGGCAATGAGCAGTTCTTC.